Listed here are 19 T cell receptor beta chains from one sample, sequenced in a study of blood T cell repertoires in COVID-19 (dated by TCRdb to 2019 to 2021). The library was generated by the immunoSEQ multiplex PCR assay. TCRdb carries this immuneACCESS record with in-frame sequences only. Its versions omit some clonotypes, under half of them owing to an unresolved V gene in the studies checked, with the rest unexplained. This sample gives about 220,000 clones in total; 80% of them show up just once. The top ten clones comprise 9.5% to 15% of the sample. The source material was peripheral blood. These receptors were collected from a human donor in a cohort sampled during active COVID-19.

The chain recombines TRBV19 with TRBJ1-5; no clear D. Germline-derived CDR1 and CDR2 are LNHDA and SQIVND (reference sequence). The ends were cut back, 3 bases at V and 2 bases at J, with 8 bases in the middle. This CDR3 region has 14 residues. CDR3: CASSIRQGNQPQHF. In nucleotides, the CDR3 is TGTGCCAGTAGTATTAGGCAGGGCAATCAGCCCCAGCATTTT.

The chain carries TRBV6-5 and TRBJ1-2; D is unclear. Trimming removed 11 bases from V and 4 bases from J, with 8 bases in between. Germline values: CDR1 MNHEY, CDR2 SVGAGI. The CDR3 contains 10 residues. CDR3 DNA: TGTGCCCTGGACTCCTATGGCTACACCTTC. Its translation is CALDSYGYTF.

This clone has just one count. The rearrangement joins TRBV6-5 to TRBJ1-1; D is possibly TRBD1 (6 bases). Looked up from germline, CDR1 is MNHEY and CDR2 is SVGAGI. Trimming took 7 bases from V and 0 from J, leaving 9 bases between them. The CDR3 consists of 13 residues. CDR3 nucleotides: TGTGCCAGCAACAGGGCCTTGAACACTGAAGCTTTCTTT. The encoded protein is CASNRALNTEAFF.

This chain links TRBV2 with TRBJ1-5, with D perhaps matching TRBD1 (6 bases). V dropped 2 bases and J dropped 7 bases, with 12 bases sitting between them. Germline V gives CDR1 SNHLY, CDR2 FYNNEI. This CDR3 comprises 14 residues. The DNA for the CDR3 is TGTGCCAGCAGTGAAAGGCAGGGGTTCCAGCCCCAGCATTTT. It codes for CASSERQGFQPQHF.

This clone came up a few times. V usage is TRBV7-9 and J usage is TRBJ1-2; possible D gene TRBD1, 5 bases. This CDR3 region has 14 residues. Per the germline V gene, CDR1 is SEHNR and CDR2 is FQNEAQ (reference sequence). Trimming removed 4 bases at V and 7 bases at J, with 16 bases between. In DNA form, the CDR3 reads TGTGCCAGCAGCTCTCAAGGGGATCGGTTTGGCTACACCTTC. This sequence encodes CASSSQGDRFGYTF. Complete variable domain (other parts from reference TRBV7-9 and TRBJ1-2): DTGVSQNPRHKITKRGQNVTFRCDPISEHNRLYWYRQTLGQGPEFLTYFQNEAQLEKSRLLSDRFSAERPKGSFSTLEIQRTEQGDSAMYLCASSSQGDRFGYTFGSGTRLTVV.

The chain links TRBV6-4 to TRBJ2-1; 8 nucleotides align to TRBD2. The germline gives CDR1 MRHNA, CDR2 SNTAGT. The CDR3 loop spans 17 amino acids. J was trimmed by 0 bases and V by 2 bases; bases with no gene match: 6. Here the CDR3 reads CASSDGAGVTSYNEQFF. CDR3 coding DNA: TGTGCCAGCAGTGACGGAGCGGGAGTGACCTCCTACAATGAGCAGTTCTTC.

The chain recombines TRBV19 with TRBJ1-1, with no clear D. The V and J ends lost 5 bases and 5 bases respectively, with 18 bases between them. The V gene's germline CDR1 is LNHDA and CDR2 SQIVND (reference sequence). The CDR3 is 15 amino acids. The CDR3 bases are TGTGCCAGTAGTCTCGGCGCGGGGTGGGGTACTGAAGCTTTCTTT. Encoded protein: CASSLGAGWGTEAFF.

The chain employs TRBV6-5 and TRBJ2-7, with D possibly being TRBD2 (6 bases). The germline CDR1 and CDR2 sequences are MNHEY and SVGAGI. Deletions cut 2 bases from V and 5 bases from J, with 13 bases between. The CDR3 has 14 amino acids. CDR3 amino acids: CASSYTPGRNEQYF. CDR3 nucleotides: TGTGCCAGCAGTTACACCCCAGGGAGGAACGAGCAGTACTTC.

This chain joins TRBV30 and TRBJ1-4; TRBD1 aligns across 8 bases. The trim removed 0 bases at V and 7 bases at J, leaving 7 bases unmatched. CDR1 and CDR2 from the germline V gene are GTSNPN and SVGIG (reference sequence). This CDR3 has 15 residues. This chain's CDR3 is CAWSVSRTGGEKLFF. Written as DNA, the CDR3 is TGTGCCTGGAGTGTATCAAGAACAGGGGGTGAAAAACTGTTTTTT.

In its sample, this clone was seen a few times. This CDR3 reads CASTGTGYGYTF. The CDR3 nucleotides read TGTGCCTCCACAGGGACAGGCTATGGCTACACCTTC. J is TRBJ1-2 and V is TRBV7-9; 8 nucleotides align to TRBD1. This CDR3 contains 12 residues. The junction had 6 bases not matched to a gene; V was cut back by 11 bases and J by 4 bases. CDR1 is SEHNR and CDR2 is FQNEAQ in the germline V gene (reference sequence).

V is TRBV19 and J is TRBJ1-1, with unresolved D. Germline V gene lookup returns CDR1 LNHDA and CDR2 SQIVND (reference sequence). The CDR3 spans 16 residues. The ends were cut back, 4 bases at V and 4 bases at J, with 19 bases in the middle. As DNA, the CDR3 is TGTGCCAGTAGTACCCCGCCCACGGGATTGGGCACTGAAGCTTTCTTT. Translated, it gives CASSTPPTGLGTEAFF.

The J gene is TRBJ1-6, the V gene TRBV6-6; tentative D call: TRBD1 (6 bases). Trimming took off 2 bases at V and 8 bases at J, with 7 bases between the two ends. Germline lookup yields CDR1 MNHNY and CDR2 SVGAGI (reference sequence). CDR3 length: 13 amino acids. The chain's CDR3 is CASSYEGDSPLHF. The CDR3 bases are TGTGCCAGCAGTTACGAGGGGGATTCACCCCTCCACTTT.

In this sample, this clone turned up a few times. The J gene is TRBJ1-1, the V gene TRBV4-1, with TRBD1 matching over 7 bases. J lost 6 bases, V lost 3 bases, and 10 bases had no gene match. The CDR3 runs to 15 residues. CDR1 MGHRA and CDR2 YSYEKL come from the germline V gene. Here the CDR3 DNA reads TGCGCCAGCAGCCACCCTGAAAATCAGGGGGCTGAAGCTTTCTTT. Translation: CASSHPENQGAEAFF.

The V call is TRBV2, the J call TRBJ1-1; a weak D match, TRBD1 (5 bases). The CDR3 has 15 amino acids. Germline values: CDR1 SNHLY, CDR2 FYNNEI. The germline V and J ends were trimmed by 7 bases and 6 bases, with 21 bases remaining between them. Written as DNA, the CDR3 is TGTGCCAGCACTTCCCTCGGCAGGGAGGAGGCTGAAGCTTTCTTT. As protein: CASTSLGREEAEAFF.

In its sample, this clone was seen once. The chain combines TRBV9 with TRBJ1-4; 8 positions match TRBD1. The V and J ends lost 3 bases and 2 bases, in that order; junction bases with no gene match: 6. The CDR3 has 16 amino acids. CDR1 and CDR2 from the germline V gene are SGDLS and YYNGEE. DNA of the CDR3: TGTGCCAGCAGCGCCGGCTGGGACAGGACTAATGAAAAACTGTTTTTT. This sequence encodes CASSAGWDRTNEKLFF.

This chain joins TRBV28 and TRBJ1-2, with D possibly TRBD1 on 5 matching bases. This CDR3 is built from 13 residues. CDR1 and CDR2 (germline): MDHEN, SYDVKM. The V end lost 6 bases, the J end lost 5 bases, and 13 bases lay between the germline ends. CDR3 coding DNA: TGTGCCAGCAGAGAAGGGGCTCGGTATGGCTACACCTTC. This translates into CASREGARYGYTF.

The chain recombines TRBV7-9 with TRBJ2-7; 10 positions match TRBD1. CDR3 length: 15 residues. Germline V gives CDR1 SEHNR, CDR2 FQNEAQ (reference sequence). The ends lost 6 bases at V and 4 bases at J; junction bases unmatched: 9. The CDR3 DNA reads as TGTGCCAGCAGTCTTAGGACAGGGGGTTTGTACGAGCAGTACTTC. This sequence encodes CASSLRTGGLYEQYF.

The V and J genes are TRBV4-2 and TRBJ2-7; TRBD2 might be the D (5 bases). V shed 2 bases and J shed 3 bases, with 11 bases lying between them. Germline CDR1 is LGHNA and CDR2 is YNFKEQ. The CDR3 loop spans 14 amino acids. The CDR3 DNA reads as TGTGCCAGCAGCCAATTTCGGGGAAACTACGAGCAGTACTTC. Protein sequence: CASSQFRGNYEQYF.

V usage is TRBV5-1 and J usage is TRBJ2-7; 10 bases agree with TRBD1. With 0 bases clipped from V and 6 bases from J, the junction kept 0 bases outside the gene matches. Germline V gene lookup returns CDR1 SGHRS and CDR2 YFSETQ. The CDR3 has 13 amino acids. The CDR3: CASSLGDRGEQYF. CDR3 sequence (DNA): TGCGCCAGCAGCTTGGGGGACAGGGGCGAGCAGTACTTC.